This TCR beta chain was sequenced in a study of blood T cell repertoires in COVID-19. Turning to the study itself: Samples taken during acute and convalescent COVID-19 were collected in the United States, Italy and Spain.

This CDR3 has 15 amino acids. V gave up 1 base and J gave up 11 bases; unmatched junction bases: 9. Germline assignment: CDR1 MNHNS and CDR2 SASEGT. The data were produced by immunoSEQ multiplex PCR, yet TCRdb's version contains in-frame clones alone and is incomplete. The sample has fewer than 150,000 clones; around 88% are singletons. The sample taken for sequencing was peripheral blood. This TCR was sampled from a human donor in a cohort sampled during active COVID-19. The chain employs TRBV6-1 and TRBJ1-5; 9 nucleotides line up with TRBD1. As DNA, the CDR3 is TGTGCCAGCAGTGAAGTAAACAGGGGGCGAGGGGCCCAGCATTTT. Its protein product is CASSEVNRGRGAQHF.